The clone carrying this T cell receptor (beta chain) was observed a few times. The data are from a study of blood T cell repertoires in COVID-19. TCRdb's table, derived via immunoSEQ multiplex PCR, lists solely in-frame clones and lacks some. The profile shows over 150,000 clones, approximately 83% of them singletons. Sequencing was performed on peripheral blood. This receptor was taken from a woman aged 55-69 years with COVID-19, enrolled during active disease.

The CDR3 sequence: CASSGRDRGAKYEQYF. CDR3 DNA: TGTGCCAGCAGCGGCCGGGACAGGGGCGCGAAATACGAGCAGTACTTC. The chain links TRBV9 to TRBJ2-7, with 10 bases identical to TRBD1. This CDR3 comprises 16 residues. Germline V gene lookup returns CDR1 SGDLS and CDR2 YYNGEE. The trim removed 3 bases at V and 4 bases at J, leaving 10 bases unmatched.